This entry lists 15 T cell receptor beta chains sequenced from one sample in a study of T cells after yellow fever vaccination (dated by TCRdb to about 2019). Libraries came from 5' RACE. For sequencing, an Illumina HiSeq 2500 was employed. The raw public data were reprocessed by TCRdb itself: fastp quality trimming at Q25, MiXCR clonotype calling, in-frame beta chains only. Each entry is one CDR3 protein sequence, shown with its most common DNA and genes. The sample table shows some 600,000 distinct CDR3 sequences, and 10% to 15% are seen once. More than 13% of the sample belongs to the ten largest clones. The intended sense of this specimen's treatment or condition label: live attenuated yellow fever vaccine strain. The sequencing here drew on PBMCs, taken on the day of the yellow fever booster vaccination. The receptors here all came from a man aged 30-40 years who received the YFV17D yellow fever vaccine.

This clonotype was seen more than once but under ten times. The rearrangement uses TRBV27 and TRBJ1-2; D may be TRBD1 (6 bases). The germline V gene has CDR1 MNHEY and CDR2 SMNVEV (reference sequence). Trimming shortened V by 6 bases and J by 4 bases, and 18 bases separated the two germline ends. This CDR3 spans 15 amino acids. This CDR3 is CASRTLQGPGYGYTF. DNA of the CDR3: TGTGCCAGCAGGACATTACAGGGCCCTGGCTATGGCTACACCTTC.

The V and J genes are TRBV7-6 and TRBJ2-7; TRBD1 is a possible D gene (6 bases). This CDR3 spans 14 amino acids. The germline V and J ends were trimmed by 6 bases and 3 bases, with 15 bases remaining between them. The V gene's germline CDR1 is SGHVS and CDR2 FNYEAQ. The CDR3, as DNA: TGTGCCAGCAGTAGCCTCGGGACATTCTACGAGCAGTACTTC. Translation gives CASSSLGTFYEQYF.

This clonotype was seen a few times. The chain joins TRBV11-2 to TRBJ2-5, with D unresolved. The CDR3 is 14 residues long. The V gene's germline CDR1 is SGHAT and CDR2 FQNNGV. V was cut by 1 base and J by 2 bases, with 8 bases left in between. Here the CDR3 reads CASSLVLEQETQYF. The CDR3 DNA is TGTGCCAGCAGCTTAGTGTTAGAACAAGAGACCCAGTACTTC.

This clonotype has a count of ten or more. The chain joins TRBV9 to TRBJ1-4, with unresolved D. Germline CDR1 and CDR2: SGDLS and YYNGEE. The CDR3 runs to 16 residues. V gave up 0 bases and J gave up 7 bases, with 16 bases separating them. The CDR3 spells CASSVGANNRPEKLFF. As DNA, the CDR3 is TGTGCCAGCAGCGTAGGAGCCAATAACCGCCCTGAAAAACTGTTTTTT.

The chain joins TRBV20-1 to TRBJ2-7; the D is unclear. From germline, CDR1 is DFQATT and CDR2 SNEGSKA (reference sequence). The V end was cut by 5 bases, the J end by 6 bases, with 14 bases between. The CDR3 covers 12 residues. The CDR3 spells CSAGPRLVEQYF. For the CDR3, the DNA is TGCAGTGCTGGGCCCCGGCTCGTCGAGCAGTACTTC.

This clonotype was counted between two and nine times. The CDR3 is CASSLRTGAEDTQYF. The CDR3 DNA reads TGTGCCAGCAGCTTAAGGACAGGGGCCGAGGATACGCAGTATTTT. The rearrangement uses TRBV7-2 and TRBJ2-3; 9 positions agree with TRBD1. Germline V gives CDR1 SGHTA, CDR2 FQGNSA. CDR3 length: 15 residues. After removal of 2 bases from V and 6 bases from J, the junction contained 6 bases not matched to a gene.

This clonotype was seen a handful of times. The chain joins TRBV10-3 to TRBJ2-1; TRBD2 matches 7 bases. V dropped 5 bases and J dropped 5; count of bases not matched to a gene: 3. The CDR3 is made up of 13 amino acids. Germline V CDR1 and CDR2: ENHRY, SYGVKD. The CDR3 coding sequence is TGTGCCATCAGTTGGGAGGGTCACAATGAGCAGTTCTTC. Translated: CAISWEGHNEQFF.

This clonotype was recorded a few times. The genes are TRBV6-5 and TRBJ2-7; 8 bases fit TRBD2. V lost 2 bases and J lost 7; bases outside the gene matches: 7. The CDR3 has 14 amino acids. Germline CDR1 and CDR2: MNHEY and SVGAGI. This chain's CDR3 is CASSYAQTSEEQYF. CDR3 nucleotides: TGTGCCAGCAGTTACGCCCAGACTAGCGAAGAGCAGTACTTC.

This clonotype was seen only a few times. This chain joins TRBV11-1 and TRBJ2-7, with 7 positions matching TRBD1. The CDR3 is 16 amino acids. The germline gives CDR1 SGHAT, CDR2 FQDESV (reference sequence). V lost 1 base and J lost 9; bases outside the gene matches: 15. CDR3 nucleotides: TGTGCCAGCAGCTTAGAACCGGGACAGTCCTACGGAGGGCAGTACTTC. Protein product: CASSLEPGQSYGGQYF. The full variable domain, completed using reference TRBV11-1 and TRBJ2-7, is EAEVAQSPRYKITEKSQAVAFWCDPISGHATLYWYRQILGQGPELLVQFQDESVVDDSQLPKDRFSAERLKGVDSTLKIQPAELGDSAMYLCASSLEPGQSYGGQYFGPGTRLTVT.

This clonotype was found a few times. The chain employs TRBV12-3 or TRBV12-4 and TRBJ2-3; 10 bases map to TRBD2. This CDR3 spans 16 amino acids. The V gene end was trimmed by 4 bases and the J gene end by 6 bases; junction bases not matched to a gene: 10. DNA for the CDR3: TGTGCCAGCAGTTCTCCTAGACTAGCGGGTGTCGATACGCAGTATTTT. As protein: CASSSPRLAGVDTQYF.

This clonotype was found a few times. The chain combines TRBV14 with TRBJ2-1; possibly TRBD2 for D (5 bases). The ends were cut back, 5 bases at V and 7 bases at J, with 9 bases in the middle. Germline V gene lookup returns CDR1 SGHDN and CDR2 FVKESK. The CDR3 spans 12 residues. CDR3 region: CASSTRRNEQFF. CDR3 sequence (DNA): TGTGCCAGCAGCACGCGGAGGAATGAGCAGTTCTTC.

The table lists this clonotype with a few counts. V is TRBV3-1 and J is TRBJ2-7; D is perhaps TRBD1 or TRBD2 (6 bases each). The CDR3 is made up of 15 amino acids. Trimming took 8 bases from V and 4 from J, leaving 21 bases between them. CDR1 LGHDT and CDR2 YNNKEL come from the germline V gene (reference sequence). The CDR3 DNA sequence: TGTGCCAGCGGCCCCCCAGGGGCGGGGACTTACGAGCAGTACTTC. This gives the protein CASGPPGAGTYEQYF.

In DNA, the CDR3 is TGTGCCATCAGTGAGTCCTATACAAATCAGCCCCAGCATTTT. It yields the protein CAISESYTNQPQHF. The V and J genes are TRBV10-3 and TRBJ1-5; no clear D gene. This CDR3 has 14 amino acids. The ends were cut back, 0 bases at V and 4 bases at J, with 7 bases in the middle. Looked up from germline, CDR1 is ENHRY and CDR2 is SYGVKD.

The table lists this clonotype with a few counts. The rearrangement uses TRBV30 and TRBJ2-7; D might be TRBD2 (5 bases). Per the germline V gene, CDR1 is GTSNPN and CDR2 is SVGIG (reference sequence). The ends were cut back, 1 base at V and 4 bases at J, with 8 bases in the middle. This CDR3 contains 12 residues. The CDR3 reads CAWSDSGYEQYF. The CDR3 coding sequence is TGTGCCTGGAGTGACTCGGGGTACGAGCAGTACTTC.

The chain carries TRBV7-9 and TRBJ2-7; D tentatively reads TRBD1 or TRBD2 (5 bases each). The CDR3 covers 13 residues. Germline V lookup: CDR1 SEHNR, CDR2 FQNEAQ (reference sequence). Trimming took 6 bases from V and 5 from J, leaving 14 bases between them. DNA for the CDR3: TGTGCCAGCAGGCCGGGACCGAACCACGAGCAGTACTTC. Amino acid sequence: CASRPGPNHEQYF.